This entry is about one TCR beta chain. Per germline, CDR1 SNHLY and CDR2 FYNNEI. The CDR3 loop spans 18 amino acids. The V gene lost 1 base and the J gene lost 1 base, with 18 bases spanning the gap. TCRdb's table, derived via immunoSEQ multiplex PCR, lists solely in-frame clones and lacks some. The table lists about 73,000 clones, approximately 92% of them singletons. The sample belongs to a study of T cell changes during pregnancy in multiple sclerosis. This receptor was taken from a female donor in good health, enrolled as a control in a pregnancy study. The material was peripheral blood, obtained in the third trimester of pregnancy. The chain couples TRBV2 to TRBJ2-3; D perhaps matches TRBD2 (5 bases). DNA for the CDR3: TGTGCCAGCAGTGAAGTGGGCGGCGGCCCGAGGGGCACAGATACGCAGTATTTT. Its protein product is CASSEVGGGPRGTDTQYF.